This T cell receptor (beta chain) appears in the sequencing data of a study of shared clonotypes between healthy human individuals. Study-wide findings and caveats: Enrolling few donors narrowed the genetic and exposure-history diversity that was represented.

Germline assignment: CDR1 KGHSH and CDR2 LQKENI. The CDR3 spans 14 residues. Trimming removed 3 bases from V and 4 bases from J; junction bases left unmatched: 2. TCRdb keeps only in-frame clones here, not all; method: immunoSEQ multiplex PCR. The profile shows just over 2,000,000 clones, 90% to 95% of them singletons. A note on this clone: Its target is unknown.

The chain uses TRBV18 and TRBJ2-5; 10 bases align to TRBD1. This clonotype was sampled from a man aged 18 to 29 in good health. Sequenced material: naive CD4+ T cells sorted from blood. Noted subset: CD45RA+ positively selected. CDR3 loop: CASSPWTGGETQYF. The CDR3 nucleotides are TGTGCCAGCTCACCTTGGACAGGGGGAGAGACCCAGTACTTC.